This T cell receptor beta chain was captured by sequencing in a study of T cells in Graves' hyperthyroidism and ophthalmopathy. This clonotype occurred many times. Germline CDR1 MDHEN, CDR2 SYDVKM. V was trimmed by 6 bases and J by 5 bases, leaving 11 bases between them. This CDR3 is built from 13 residues. RNA transcripts yielded amplified TCR beta CDR3 regions. During a first-round RT-PCR of the TCR CDR3, the HTBI primer set was used. TCRdb re-derived calls from the multiplex PCR reads in MiXCR, one entry per CDR3 protein. The sample has over 500,000 distinct CDR3 sequences, 14% seen once; the top ten hold about 15%.

This chain links TRBV28 with TRBJ1-5; perhaps TRBD1 as D (5 bases). Source material: blood. The source of this sequence is a woman aged 40 to 49 with Graves' hyperthyroidism. The CDR3 DNA reads TGTGCCAGCAGGGTCGGGGGGTATCAGCCCCAGCATTTT. As protein: CASRVGGYQPQHF.